A single sample gave rise to the 26 T cell receptor beta chains below, sequenced in a study of T cells after yellow fever vaccination. Via MiXCR, TCRdb re-called the 5' RACE reads, giving one row per CDR3 protein. The sample includes 500,000 to 650,000 distinct CDR3 sequences, roughly 17% of them seen just once. The source was PBMCs, collected around 5 days after the first yellow fever vaccination. These receptors were obtained from a man aged 18 to 35 who received the YFV17D yellow fever vaccine.

The V and J genes are TRBV7-9 and TRBJ2-1, with no clear D. The CDR3 runs 10 residues. With 5 bases removed from V and 9 bases from J, the gap between germline ends came to 5 bases. Germline V gene lookup returns CDR1 SEHNR and CDR2 FQNEAQ (reference sequence). The CDR3 nucleotides are TGTGCCAGCAGCCAGAGTGAGCAGTTCTTC. Translating it yields CASSQSEQFF.

This clonotype was found a few times. The chain has TRBV5-1 and TRBJ2-2; 11 bases map to TRBD1. Looked up from germline, CDR1 is SGHRS and CDR2 is YFSETQ. This CDR3 has 14 amino acids. Trimming removed 1 base from V and 16 bases from J; junction bases left unmatched: 9. The CDR3 region has the DNA TGCGCCAGCAGCTTGCCGGGACAGGGGGACCCAAAGTTTTTT. Protein sequence: CASSLPGQGDPKFF.

This clonotype turned up a few times. This rearrangement joins TRBV6-1 to TRBJ2-5; TRBD1 agrees at 12 bases. V lost 8 bases to trimming and J lost 5 bases; unmatched junction nucleotides: 6. Germline V gene data show CDR1 as MNHNS and CDR2 as SASEGT. The CDR3 contains 14 residues. The CDR3: CASRDRGLFETQYF. Here the CDR3 DNA reads TGTGCCAGCCGGGACAGGGGGCTTTTCGAGACCCAGTACTTC.

The chain couples TRBV20-1 to TRBJ2-5; D is possibly TRBD1 (5 bases). Per the germline V gene, CDR1 is DFQATT and CDR2 is SNEGSKA (reference sequence). The CDR3 has 12 residues. V shed 5 bases and J shed 2 bases, with 9 bases lying between them. The CDR3 bases are TGCAGTGCTCACCGACAGCAAGAGACCCAGTACTTC. As protein: CSAHRQQETQYF.

In its sample, this clonotype was seen many times. The chain is built from TRBV10-3 and TRBJ2-3, with a possible D match to TRBD1 (6 bases). The ends were cut back, 5 bases at V and 0 bases at J, with 9 bases in the middle. Germline-derived CDR1 and CDR2 are ENHRY and SYGVKD. CDR3 length: 14 residues. The CDR3 DNA sequence: TGTGCCATCAGTAAAGGACAGAGCACAGATACGCAGTATTTT. The encoded protein is CAISKGQSTDTQYF.

V is TRBV9 and J is TRBJ2-4; tentatively, D is TRBD1 or TRBD2 (5 bases each). The CDR3 runs 18 residues. V lost 3 bases and J lost 5, with 24 bases in between. Germline V CDR1 and CDR2: SGDLS, YYNGEE. This CDR3 is CASSGHLGQTGGENIQYF. The CDR3 region has the DNA TGTGCCAGCAGCGGACACCTAGGACAAACTGGAGGCGAAAACATTCAGTACTTC.

This clonotype has only a few counts. The chain carries TRBV28 and TRBJ2-3; 9 nucleotides agree with TRBD1. Germline V gene sequence: CDR1 MDHEN, CDR2 SYDVKM. This CDR3 region has 16 residues. Germline trimming cut 6 bases from V and 4 bases from J; bases unmatched to any gene: 11. This CDR3 is CASSKLRDREADTQYF. CDR3 nucleotide sequence: TGTGCCAGCAGCAAACTTAGGGACAGGGAGGCAGATACGCAGTATTTT.

The chain employs TRBV28 and TRBJ2-5; 8 bases align to TRBD1. The V gene end was trimmed by 5 bases and the J gene end by 3 bases; junction bases not matched to a gene: 5. Germline lookup yields CDR1 MDHEN and CDR2 SYDVKM. The CDR3 is 14 residues long. DNA for the CDR3: TGTGCCAGCAGTAATACAGGGGGAAAAGAGACCCAGTACTTC. As protein: CASSNTGGKETQYF.

V gene TRBV30 combines with J gene TRBJ2-5, with D possibly matching TRBD2 (5 bases). The CDR3 extends over 14 amino acids. Germline CDR1 reads GTSNPN; CDR2 reads SVGIG (reference sequence). V was trimmed by 4 bases and J by 5 bases, leaving 17 bases between them. Here the CDR3 reads CAWKNGAGGETQYF. CDR3 DNA: TGTGCCTGGAAGAATGGTGCGGGTGGGGAGACCCAGTACTTC.

The CDR3 DNA sequence: TGTGCCACCAGTGGTACGACAGGGGAAGCTTTCTTT. Its translation is CATSGTTGEAFF. The chain has TRBV24-1 and TRBJ1-1; TRBD1 aligns across 7 bases. V gave up 5 bases and J gave up 8 bases; unmatched junction bases: 4. This CDR3 contains 12 residues. CDR1 is KGHDR, CDR2 SFDVKD, per germline.

In its sample, this clonotype was seen once. In DNA form, the CDR3 reads TGTGCCATCCGGGACTTAAACACCGGGGAGCTGTTTTTT. This codes for CAIRDLNTGELFF. The chain is built from TRBV6-6 and TRBJ2-2; D is possibly TRBD2 (6 bases). The CDR3 spans 13 residues. Germline V gives CDR1 MNHNY, CDR2 SVGAGI (reference sequence). Trimming pared 10 bases from V and 2 bases from J, leaving 11 bases between.

A few counts support this clonotype. A read error may account for a junction end that differs from germline. The V and J genes are TRBV20-1 and TRBJ2-6, with TRBD1 identical over 7 bases. Germline V gene sequence: CDR1 DFQATT, CDR2 SNEGSKA (reference sequence). This CDR3 contains 14 residues. Here the CDR3 DNA reads TGCAGTGCTAGCCGACAGGGTGGGTCCAACGTCCTGACTTTC. It yields the protein CSASRQGGSNVLTF.

This clonotype was counted only a few times. The chain combines TRBV19 with TRBJ1-6; 10 bases are a match to TRBD1. The junction had 10 bases not matched to a gene; V was cut back by 4 bases and J by 10 bases. This CDR3 region has 16 residues. The germline V gene has CDR1 LNHDA and CDR2 SQIVND (reference sequence). CDR3 sequence: CASSRYPGQGLSPLHF. The CDR3 nucleotides are TGTGCCAGTAGTAGATATCCGGGACAGGGGCTGTCACCCCTCCACTTT.

The sample holds a few counts of this clonotype. V and J are TRBV5-1 and TRBJ1-1; 10 bases match TRBD1. V shed 0 bases, J shed 10 bases, and the junction held 9 bases outside the gene matches. Germline V CDR1 and CDR2: SGHRS, YFSETQ. The CDR3 runs to 15 residues. The CDR3 coding sequence is TGCGCCAGCAGCTTGGGGGGGACTGACAGGGGGCCAGCTTTCTTT. As protein: CASSLGGTDRGPAFF.

This chain links TRBV11-2 with TRBJ2-3; no clear D. From germline, CDR1 is SGHAT and CDR2 FQNNGV. This CDR3 is 12 amino acids long. Deletions cut 6 bases from V and 10 bases from J, with 14 bases between. The chain's CDR3 is CASSFAGRAQYF. The CDR3 coding sequence is TGTGCCAGCAGTTTTGCAGGCCGGGCGCAGTATTTT.

This clonotype was seen more than once but under ten times. The chain links TRBV20-1 to TRBJ2-5; tentatively, D is TRBD1 or TRBD2 (6 bases each). Per the germline V gene, CDR1 is DFQATT and CDR2 is SNEGSKA (reference sequence). Trimming removed 4 bases from V and 5 bases from J, with 17 bases in between. There are 14 residues in the CDR3. The CDR3 reads CSAIRPGAGETQYF. Written as DNA, the CDR3 is TGCAGTGCTATTCGGCCGGGGGCGGGGGAGACCCAGTACTTC.

This clonotype was detected only a few times. The chain employs TRBV4-1 and TRBJ1-6; D uncertain. The CDR3 runs to 14 residues. The germline V gene has CDR1 MGHRA and CDR2 YSYEKL. V lost 1 base to trimming and J lost 7 bases, with 8 bases between them. The CDR3 DNA follows: TGCGCCAGCAGCCAAGGTATATTGAATTCACCCCTCCACTTT. Amino acids: CASSQGILNSPLHF.

This chain connects TRBV4-1 to TRBJ2-7, with TRBD2 matching over 8 bases. J gave up 2 bases and V 5 bases, and 14 bases lay outside the gene matches. Germline-derived CDR1 and CDR2 are MGHRA and YSYEKL. There are 17 residues in the CDR3. The CDR3, as DNA: TGCGCCAGCAGCAACCGACCAGCGGTAGCGGGGACCTACGAGCAGTACTTC. Its translation: CASSNRPAVAGTYEQYF.

The sample holds a few counts of this clonotype. This chain connects TRBV12-3 or TRBV12-4 to TRBJ2-3; perhaps TRBD1 as D (5 bases). This CDR3 region has 14 residues. Trimming took 6 bases from V and 4 from J, leaving 14 bases between them. The CDR3 sequence is CASRPGIQADTQYF. Written as DNA, the CDR3 is TGTGCCAGCAGACCAGGGATTCAGGCAGATACGCAGTATTTT.

This clonotype was counted a few times. The V gene is TRBV20-1, the J gene TRBJ1-3, with D unclear. V lost 6 bases and J lost 9, with 18 bases in between. Germline CDR1 DFQATT, CDR2 SNEGSKA (reference sequence). The CDR3 loop spans 13 amino acids. CDR3 nucleotides: TGCAGTGCCTCCGTCTTGGGCAGTGGCACCATATATTTT. Protein sequence: CSASVLGSGTIYF.

The chain recombines TRBV12-3 or TRBV12-4 with TRBJ2-2, with 8 positions matching TRBD1. CDR3 length: 14 residues. V shed 3 bases, J shed 5 bases, and the junction held 2 bases outside the gene matches. For the CDR3, the DNA is TGTGCCAGCAGTTTCAGGGGGCCTACCGGGGAGCTGTTTTTT. This gives the protein CASSFRGPTGELFF.

The sample holds a few counts of this clonotype. The chain carries TRBV7-8 and TRBJ2-3, with 7 bases aligning to TRBD1. The length of the CDR3 is 16 residues. V lost 1 base, J lost 5 bases, and 9 bases stayed unmatched. CDR1 SGHVS and CDR2 FQNEAQ come from the germline V gene. The CDR3 sequence: CASSLEQGLPVDTQYF. Here the CDR3 DNA reads TGTGCCAGCAGCTTAGAACAGGGGCTCCCTGTAGATACGCAGTATTTT. The variable domain in full, completed from reference TRBV7-8 and TRBJ2-3, reads GAGVSQSPRYKVAKRGQDVALRCDPISGHVSLFWYQQALGQGPEFLTYFQNEAQLDKSGLPSDRFFAERPEGSVSTLKIQRTQQEDSAVYLCASSLEQGLPVDTQYFGPGTRLTVL.

This chain connects TRBV24-1 to TRBJ2-3; TRBD2 matches 7 bases. This CDR3 comprises 16 residues. Germline V gene data show CDR1 as KGHDR and CDR2 as SFDVKD. Unmatched junction bases numbered 6, after V lost 3 bases and J lost 1 base. The CDR3 DNA reads as TGTGCCACCAGTGATGGACGGGGAGGGGGCACAGATACGCAGTATTTT. Translated, it gives CATSDGRGGGTDTQYF.

This clonotype was seen repeatedly, ten times or more. The rearrangement joins TRBV19 to TRBJ1-1; D not resolved. V was pared by 5 bases and J by 8 bases, with 18 bases between. Germline lookup yields CDR1 LNHDA and CDR2 SQIVND (reference sequence). CDR3 length: 14 residues. CDR3 amino acids: CASSPTIMISEAFF. In DNA form, the CDR3 reads TGTGCCAGTAGTCCCACAATCATGATATCGGAAGCTTTCTTT.

This clonotype was seen a handful of times. This chain uses TRBV7-2 with TRBJ2-5, with 9 bases fitting TRBD1. Germline V lookup: CDR1 SGHTA, CDR2 FQGNSA. This CDR3 region has 14 residues. The junction had 7 bases not matched to a gene; V was cut back by 5 bases and J by 6 bases. The CDR3 coding sequence is TGTGCCAGCAGCCCGCGGACAGGGGAGAAGACCCAGTACTTC. Protein: CASSPRTGEKTQYF.

This clonotype turned up a few times. This chain uses TRBV5-1 with TRBJ2-4, with D perhaps being TRBD1 or TRBD2 (7 bases each). Germline V gene lookup returns CDR1 SGHRS and CDR2 YFSETQ. V lost 5 bases and J lost 8, with 17 bases in between. The CDR3 is made up of 14 amino acids. The CDR3 DNA sequence: TGCGCCAGCAGTTCCCAGACAGGGAGGGACATTCAGTACTTC. This codes for CASSSQTGRDIQYF.